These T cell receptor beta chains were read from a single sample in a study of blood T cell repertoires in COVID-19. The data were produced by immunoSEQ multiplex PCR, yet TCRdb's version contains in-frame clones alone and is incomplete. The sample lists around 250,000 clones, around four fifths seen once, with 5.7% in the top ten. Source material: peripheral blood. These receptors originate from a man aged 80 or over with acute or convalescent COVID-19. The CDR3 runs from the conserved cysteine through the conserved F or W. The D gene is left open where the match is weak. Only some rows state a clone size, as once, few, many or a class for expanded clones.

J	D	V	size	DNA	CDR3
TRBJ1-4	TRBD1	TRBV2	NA	TGTGCCAGCAGGGCATACCTAACAGGGGCTAATGAAAAACTGTTTTTT	CASRAYLTGANEKLFF
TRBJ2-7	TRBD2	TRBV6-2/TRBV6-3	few	TGTGCCAGCAGTTACACTAGCGGGGTCACCTACGAGCAGTACTTC	CASSYTSGVTYEQYF
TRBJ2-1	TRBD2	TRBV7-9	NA	TGTGTTCCCCGGGACTATAACTCCTACAATGAGCAGTTCTTC	CVPRDYNSYNEQFF
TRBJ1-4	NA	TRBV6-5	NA	TGTGCCAGCTACGGGACTCCAAATGAAAAACTGTTTTTT	CASYGTPNEKLFF
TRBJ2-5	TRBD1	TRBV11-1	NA	TGTGCCAGCAGCCCCGGGACAGGGAAGGGTCAAGAGACCCAGTACTTC	CASSPGTGKGQETQYF
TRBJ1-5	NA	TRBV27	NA	TGTGCCAGCAGGCCAGGGGTTATTAGCAATCAGCCCCAGCATTTT	CASRPGVISNQPQHF
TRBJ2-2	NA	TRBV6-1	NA	TGTGCCAGCAGTGAAAGGCGGACCGGGGAGCTGTTTTTT	CASSERRTGELFF
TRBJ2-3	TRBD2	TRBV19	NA	TGTGCCAGCAGGACTAGCGGGAGAGGAAGGGATACGCAGTATTTT	CASRTSGRGRDTQYF
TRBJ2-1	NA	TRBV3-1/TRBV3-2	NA	TGTGCCAGCAGCCAATATAATCCCGGTTACAATGAGCAGTTCTTC	CASSQYNPGYNEQFF
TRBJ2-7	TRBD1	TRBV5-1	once	TGCGCCAGTACAGGGGACTACGAGCAGTACTTC	CASTGDYEQYF
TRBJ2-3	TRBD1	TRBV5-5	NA	TGTGCCAGCATCAGAACAGGGACAGGGTTTGTAGATACGCAGTATTTT	CASIRTGTGFVDTQYF
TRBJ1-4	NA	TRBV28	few	TGTGCCAGCAGTCTCGGGGGTGGGGAAAAACTGTTTTTT	CASSLGGGEKLFF
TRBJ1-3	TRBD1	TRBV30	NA	TGTGCCTGGAGTGTAGGGGACAGGGTCGGAAACACCATATATTTT	CAWSVGDRVGNTIYF
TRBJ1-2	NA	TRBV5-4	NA	TGTGCCAGCAGCTTGGGAGGGTCCCCGGGGGGCTACACCTTC	CASSLGGSPGGYTF
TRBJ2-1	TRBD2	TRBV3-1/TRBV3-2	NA	TGTGCCAGCAGTCCACCGGGACTAGCTGAGTGGTCGGGTGAGCAGTTCTTC	CASSPPGLAEWSGEQFF
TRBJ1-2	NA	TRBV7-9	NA	TGTGCCAGCAGCTTAGTAGGACAGCATGGCTACACCTTC	CASSLVGQHGYTF
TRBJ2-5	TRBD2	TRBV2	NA	TGTGCCAGCAGTGTACTAGCGGGAGGAGGTACCCAGTACTTC	CASSVLAGGGTQYF
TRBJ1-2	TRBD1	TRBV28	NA	TGTGCCAGCAGTTTATCGGGACAGCACTATGGCTACACCTTC	CASSLSGQHYGYTF
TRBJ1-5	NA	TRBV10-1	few	TGCGCCAGCAGTGAGGCTATCAATCAGCCCCAGCATTTT	CASSEAINQPQHF
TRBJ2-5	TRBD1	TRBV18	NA	TGTGCCAGCTCACTACGGACAGGGACGGAGACCCAGTACTTC	CASSLRTGTETQYF
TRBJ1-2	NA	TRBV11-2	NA	TGTGCCAGCAGCACTCAGGGCCCCTATGCCTATGGCTACACCTTC	CASSTQGPYAYGYTF
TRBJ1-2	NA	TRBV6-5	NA	TGTGCCAGTAGAGGGCAGGGGTATGGCTACACCTTC	CASRGQGYGYTF
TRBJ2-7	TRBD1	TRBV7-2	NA	TGTGCCAGCAGCCCAGGACAGGGACCCGCCTACGAGCAGTACTTC	CASSPGQGPAYEQYF
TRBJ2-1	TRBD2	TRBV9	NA	TGTGCCAGCAGCGTATCCGGGGCTAGCGGTGTTGGTGAGCAGTTCTTC	CASSVSGASGVGEQFF
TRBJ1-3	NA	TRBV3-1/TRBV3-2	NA	TGTGCCAGCAGCCAGGAACCAGGGAGGCTAATTGGAAACACCATATATTTT	CASSQEPGRLIGNTIYF
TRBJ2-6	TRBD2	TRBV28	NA	TGTGCCAGCAGTTTCGGGGGGTTTTCTGGGGCCAACGTCCTGACTTTC	CASSFGGFSGANVLTF
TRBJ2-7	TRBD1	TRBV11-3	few	TGTGCCAGCGGGACAGGGGGAGCCGAGCAGTACTTC	CASGTGGAEQYF
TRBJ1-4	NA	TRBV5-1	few	TGCGCCAGCAGCTCTGACACTGCTAATGAAAAACTGTTTTTT	CASSSDTANEKLFF
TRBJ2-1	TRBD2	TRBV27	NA	TGTGCCAGCAGTTTATCTAGCGGGAACTACAATGAGCAGTTCTTC	CASSLSSGNYNEQFF
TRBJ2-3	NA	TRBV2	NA	TGTGCCAGCAGTGAGACTTCGAACCGAGTTTCAGATACGCAGTATTTT	CASSETSNRVSDTQYF
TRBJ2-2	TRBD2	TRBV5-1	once	TGCGCCAGCAGGGGGAGGGGAACCAACACCGGGGAGCTGTTTTTT	CASRGRGTNTGELFF
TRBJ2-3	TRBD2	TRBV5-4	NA	TGTGCCAGCAGGACTAGCGGGGCTGCAGATACGCAGTATTTT	CASRTSGAADTQYF
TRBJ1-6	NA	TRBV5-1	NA	TGCGCCAGCAGCTTGTCAGGCCAGGATAATTCACCCCTCCACTTT	CASSLSGQDNSPLHF
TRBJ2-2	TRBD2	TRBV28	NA	TGTGCCAGCAGTCTAGCGGGAGCTGGATTCGGGGAGCTGTTTTTT	CASSLAGAGFGELFF
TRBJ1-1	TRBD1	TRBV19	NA	TGTGCCAGTAGCAAGGACAGGGTGGCCACTGAAGCTTTCTTT	CASSKDRVATEAFF
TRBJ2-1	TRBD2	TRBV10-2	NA	TGCGCCAGCACCCAAAGGCTAGCGGGAGCAAGCTCCTACAATGAGCAGTTCTTC	CASTQRLAGASSYNEQFF
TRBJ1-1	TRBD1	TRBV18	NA	TGTGCCAGCTCACTTGGGACAGAGAACACTGAAGCTTTCTTT	CASSLGTENTEAFF
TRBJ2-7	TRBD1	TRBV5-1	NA	TGCGCCAGCAGCGGCAGGGGGCTCTCCTACGAGCAGTACTTC	CASSGRGLSYEQYF
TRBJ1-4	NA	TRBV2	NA	TGTGCCAGCGTGACACAGACAACTAATGAAAAACTGTTTTTT	CASVTQTTNEKLFF
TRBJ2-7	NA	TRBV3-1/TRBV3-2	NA	TGTGCCAGCAGCCAAGAAGTGGCCAGGGTTGGCGGCGAGCAGTACTTC	CASSQEVARVGGEQYF
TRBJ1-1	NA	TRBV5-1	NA	TGCGCCAGCAGCTTGGCCCAGGGGATGAACACTGAAGCTTTCTTT	CASSLAQGMNTEAFF
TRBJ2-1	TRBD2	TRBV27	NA	TGTGCCAGCAACCTAGCGGGATCCTACAATGAGCAGTTCTTC	CASNLAGSYNEQFF
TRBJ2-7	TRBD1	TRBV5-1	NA	TGCGCCAGCACCGGTGGGGACAGAGCCTACGAGCAGTACTTC	CASTGGDRAYEQYF
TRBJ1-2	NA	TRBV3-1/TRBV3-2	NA	TGTGCCAGCAGCCAAGGGACAGTTAACTATGGCTACACCTTC	CASSQGTVNYGYTF
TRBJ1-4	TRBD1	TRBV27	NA	TGTGCCAGCAGTTTTTCCAGGGGGAATGAAAAACTGTTTTTT	CASSFSRGNEKLFF
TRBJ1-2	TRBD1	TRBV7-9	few	TGTGCCAGCAGCTTAGTGGGACAGGCTACTGGCTACACCTTC	CASSLVGQATGYTF
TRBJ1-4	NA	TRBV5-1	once	TGCGCCAGCAACGGGGGAGGGGGTGAAAAACTGTTTTTT	CASNGGGGEKLFF
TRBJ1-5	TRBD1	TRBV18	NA	TGTGCCAGCTCATCGTCCGGGACAGGGGCCCCAGGCAATCAGCCCCAGCATTTT	CASSSSGTGAPGNQPQHF
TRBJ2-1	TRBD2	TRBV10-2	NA	TGCGCCAGCAGTGAGAGTAGGACTAGCGGGAGTGAGCAGTTCTTC	CASSESRTSGSEQFF
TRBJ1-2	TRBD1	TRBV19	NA	TGTGCCAGTAGTGGTACAGGGGCCGGCGGCTACACCTTC	CASSGTGAGGYTF
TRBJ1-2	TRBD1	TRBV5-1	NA	TGCGCCAGCAGCTTGGGGACAGGGACCATTGCTGGCTACACCTTC	CASSLGTGTIAGYTF
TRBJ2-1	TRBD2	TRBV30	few	TGTGCCTGGAACCCCGGGACTAGGTACAATGAGCAGTTCTTC	CAWNPGTRYNEQFF